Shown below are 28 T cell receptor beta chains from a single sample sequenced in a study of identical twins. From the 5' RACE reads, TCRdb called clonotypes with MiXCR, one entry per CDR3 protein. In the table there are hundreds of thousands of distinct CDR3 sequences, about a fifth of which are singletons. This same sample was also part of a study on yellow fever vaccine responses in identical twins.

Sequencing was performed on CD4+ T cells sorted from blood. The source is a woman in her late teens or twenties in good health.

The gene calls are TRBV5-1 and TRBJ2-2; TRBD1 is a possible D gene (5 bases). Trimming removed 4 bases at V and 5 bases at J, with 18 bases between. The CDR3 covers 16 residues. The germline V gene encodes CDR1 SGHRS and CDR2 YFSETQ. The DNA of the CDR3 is TGCGCCAGCAGCGGGGCCGGCCCCATGCGGACCGGGGAGCTGTTTTTT. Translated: CASSGAGPMRTGELFF.

The CDR3 protein is CASSLDGGLGNYNEQFF. The CDR3 nucleotides are TGTGCCAGCAGCTTAGATGGGGGACTAGGTAATTACAATGAGCAGTTCTTC. The chain carries TRBV11-2 and TRBJ2-1; the match to TRBD2 covers 8 bases. CDR3 length: 17 amino acids. V gave up 0 bases and J gave up 4 bases; unmatched junction bases: 8. Germline-derived CDR1 and CDR2 are SGHAT and FQNNGV.

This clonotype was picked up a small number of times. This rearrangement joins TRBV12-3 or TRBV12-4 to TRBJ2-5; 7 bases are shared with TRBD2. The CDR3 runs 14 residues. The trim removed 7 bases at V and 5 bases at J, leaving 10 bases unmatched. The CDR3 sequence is CASTSSGRGETQYF. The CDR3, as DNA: TGTGCCAGCACCTCTAGCGGAAGAGGCGAGACCCAGTACTTC.

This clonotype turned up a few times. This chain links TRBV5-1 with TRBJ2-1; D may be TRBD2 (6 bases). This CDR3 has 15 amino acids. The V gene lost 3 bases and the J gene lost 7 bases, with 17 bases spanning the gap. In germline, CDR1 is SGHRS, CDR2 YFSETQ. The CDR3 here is CASSSQGRRDNEQFF. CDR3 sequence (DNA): TGCGCCAGCAGCTCCCAGGGAAGGAGGGATAATGAGCAGTTCTTC.

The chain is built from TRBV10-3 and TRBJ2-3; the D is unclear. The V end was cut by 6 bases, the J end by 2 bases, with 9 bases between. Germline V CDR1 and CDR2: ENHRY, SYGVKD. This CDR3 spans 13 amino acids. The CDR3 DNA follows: TGTGCCATCAGGTGGGCTTCCACAGATACGCAGTATTTT. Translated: CAIRWASTDTQYF.

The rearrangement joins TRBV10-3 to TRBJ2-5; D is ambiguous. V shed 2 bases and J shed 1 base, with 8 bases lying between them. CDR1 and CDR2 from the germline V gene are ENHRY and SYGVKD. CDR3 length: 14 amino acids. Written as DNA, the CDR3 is TGTGCCATCAGTGAGGACCCCACCCAAGAGACCCAGTACTTC. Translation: CAISEDPTQETQYF.

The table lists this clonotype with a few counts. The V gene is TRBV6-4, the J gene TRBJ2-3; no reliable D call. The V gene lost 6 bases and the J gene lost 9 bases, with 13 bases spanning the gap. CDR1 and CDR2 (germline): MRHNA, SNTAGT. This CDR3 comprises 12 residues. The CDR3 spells CASSPHDGTQYF. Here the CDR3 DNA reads TGTGCCAGCAGCCCCCACGACGGGACGCAGTATTTT.

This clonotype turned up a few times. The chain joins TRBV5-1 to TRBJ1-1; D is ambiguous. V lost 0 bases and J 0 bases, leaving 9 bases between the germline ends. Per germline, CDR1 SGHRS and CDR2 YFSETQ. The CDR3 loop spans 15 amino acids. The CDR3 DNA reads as TGCGCCAGCAGCTTGGCTACCCATCTGAACACTGAAGCTTTCTTT. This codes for CASSLATHLNTEAFF.

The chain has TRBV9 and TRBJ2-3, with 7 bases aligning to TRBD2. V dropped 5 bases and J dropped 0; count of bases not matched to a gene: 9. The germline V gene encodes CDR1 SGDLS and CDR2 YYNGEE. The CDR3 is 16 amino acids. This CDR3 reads CASSRLAELSTDTQYF. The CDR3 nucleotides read TGTGCCAGCAGTAGGCTAGCGGAGCTTAGCACAGATACGCAGTATTTT. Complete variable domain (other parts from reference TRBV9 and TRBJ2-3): DSGVTQTPKHLITATGQRVTLRCSPRSGDLSVYWYQQSLDQGLQFLIQYYNGEERAKGNILERFSAQQFPDLHSELNLSSLELGDSALYFCASSRLAELSTDTQYFGPGTRLTVL.

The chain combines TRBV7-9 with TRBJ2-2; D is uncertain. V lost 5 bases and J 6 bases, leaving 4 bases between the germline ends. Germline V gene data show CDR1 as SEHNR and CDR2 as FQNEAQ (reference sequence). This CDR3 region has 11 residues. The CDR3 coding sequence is TGTGCCAGCAGCCAATCCGGGGAGCTGTTTTTT. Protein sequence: CASSQSGELFF.

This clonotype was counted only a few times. The CDR3, as DNA: TGCGCCAGCAGCACGGGACTAACCGCGTTTAATGAGCAGTTCTTC. Protein sequence: CASSTGLTAFNEQFF. The V and J genes are TRBV5-1 and TRBJ2-1; 7 bases map to TRBD2. The length of the CDR3 is 15 residues. The V and J ends lost 4 bases and 7 bases, in that order; junction bases with no gene match: 11. Per germline, CDR1 SGHRS and CDR2 YFSETQ.

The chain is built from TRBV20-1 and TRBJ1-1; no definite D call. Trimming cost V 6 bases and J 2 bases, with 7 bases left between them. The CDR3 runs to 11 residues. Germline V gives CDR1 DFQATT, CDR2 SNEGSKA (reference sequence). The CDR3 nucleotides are TGCAGTGCAGACCACAACACTGAAGCTTTCTTT. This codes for CSADHNTEAFF.

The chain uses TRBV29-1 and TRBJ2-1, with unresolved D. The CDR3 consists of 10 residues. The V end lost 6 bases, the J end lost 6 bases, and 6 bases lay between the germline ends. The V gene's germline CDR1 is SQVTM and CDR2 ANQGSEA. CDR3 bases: TGCAGCGTCCTGGGCAATGAGCAGTTCTTC. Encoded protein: CSVLGNEQFF.

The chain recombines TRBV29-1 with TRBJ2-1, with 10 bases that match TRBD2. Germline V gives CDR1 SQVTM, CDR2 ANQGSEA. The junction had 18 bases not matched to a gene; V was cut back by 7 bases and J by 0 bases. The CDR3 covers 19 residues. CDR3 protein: CSATLRPSGGLSSYNEQFF. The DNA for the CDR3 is TGCAGCGCGACTCTCCGACCTAGCGGGGGCCTGAGCTCCTACAATGAGCAGTTCTTC.

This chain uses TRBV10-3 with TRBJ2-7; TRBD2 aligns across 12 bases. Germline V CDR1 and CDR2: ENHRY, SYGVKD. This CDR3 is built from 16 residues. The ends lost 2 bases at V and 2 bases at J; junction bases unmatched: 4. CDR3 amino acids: CAISEGLAGSAYEQYF. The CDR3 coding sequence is TGTGCCATCAGTGAGGGACTAGCGGGATCCGCCTACGAGCAGTACTTC.

The DNA for the CDR3 is TGCAGTGCTACTAGCGGGGGGCTCTACAATGAGCAGTTCTTC. Translating it yields CSATSGGLYNEQFF. J is TRBJ2-1 and V is TRBV20-1, with 11 bases aligning to TRBD2. Germline trimming cut 4 bases from V and 3 bases from J; bases unmatched to any gene: 2. Per germline, CDR1 DFQATT and CDR2 SNEGSKA (reference sequence). The CDR3 loop spans 14 amino acids.

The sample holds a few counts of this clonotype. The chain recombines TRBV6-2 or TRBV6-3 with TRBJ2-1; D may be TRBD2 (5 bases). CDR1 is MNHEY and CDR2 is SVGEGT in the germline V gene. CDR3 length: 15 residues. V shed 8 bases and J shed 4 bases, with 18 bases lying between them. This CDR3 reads CASEFRTPGYNEQFF. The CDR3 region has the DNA TGTGCCAGCGAGTTCCGGACTCCCGGTTACAATGAGCAGTTCTTC.

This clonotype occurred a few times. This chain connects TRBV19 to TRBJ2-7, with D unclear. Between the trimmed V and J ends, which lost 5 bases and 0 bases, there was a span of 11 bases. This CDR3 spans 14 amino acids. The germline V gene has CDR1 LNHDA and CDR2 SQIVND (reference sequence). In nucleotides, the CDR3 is TGTGCCAGTAGTCCGAGACGTCCCTCCTACGAGCAGTACTTC. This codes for CASSPRRPSYEQYF.

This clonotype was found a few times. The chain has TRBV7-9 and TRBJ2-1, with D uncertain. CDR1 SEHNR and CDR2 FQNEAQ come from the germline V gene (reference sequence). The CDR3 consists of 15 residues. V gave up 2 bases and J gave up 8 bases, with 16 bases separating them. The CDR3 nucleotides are TGTGCCAGCAGCTTATCTAGGCTAGGAGTCGATGAGCAGTTCTTC. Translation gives CASSLSRLGVDEQFF.

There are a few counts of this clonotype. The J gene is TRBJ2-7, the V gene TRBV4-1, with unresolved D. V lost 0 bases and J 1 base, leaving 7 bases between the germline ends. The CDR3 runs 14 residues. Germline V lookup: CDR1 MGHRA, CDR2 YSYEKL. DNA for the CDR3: TGCGCCAGCAGCCAAGACCCTGGATCCTACGAGCAGTACTTC. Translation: CASSQDPGSYEQYF.

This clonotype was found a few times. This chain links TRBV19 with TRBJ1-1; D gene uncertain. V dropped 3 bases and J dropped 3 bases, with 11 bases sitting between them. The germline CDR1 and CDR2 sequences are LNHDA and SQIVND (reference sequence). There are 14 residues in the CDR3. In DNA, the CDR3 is TGTGCCAGTAGTATGGATGATACTTACACTGAAGCTTTCTTT. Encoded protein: CASSMDDTYTEAFF.

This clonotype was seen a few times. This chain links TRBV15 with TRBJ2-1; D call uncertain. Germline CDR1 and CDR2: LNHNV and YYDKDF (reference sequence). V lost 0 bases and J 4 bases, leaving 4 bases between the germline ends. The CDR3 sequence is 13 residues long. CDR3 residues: CATSRDRYNEQFF. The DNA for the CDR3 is TGTGCCACCAGCAGAGATAGATACAATGAGCAGTTCTTC. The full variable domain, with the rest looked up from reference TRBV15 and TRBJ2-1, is DAMVIQNPRYQVTQFGKPVTLSCSQTLNHNVMYWYQQKSSQAPKLLFHYYDKDFNNEADTPDNFQSRRPNTSFCFLDIRSPGLGDTAMYLCATSRDRYNEQFFGPGTRLTVL.

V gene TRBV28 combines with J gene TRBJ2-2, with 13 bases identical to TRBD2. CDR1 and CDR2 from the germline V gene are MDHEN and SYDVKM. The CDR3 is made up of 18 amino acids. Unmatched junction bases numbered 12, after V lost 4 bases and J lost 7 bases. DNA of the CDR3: TGTGCCAGCAGTTCCGGACTAGCGGGGGCCCGAGGGGGCGGGGAGCTGTTTTTT. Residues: CASSSGLAGARGGGELFF.

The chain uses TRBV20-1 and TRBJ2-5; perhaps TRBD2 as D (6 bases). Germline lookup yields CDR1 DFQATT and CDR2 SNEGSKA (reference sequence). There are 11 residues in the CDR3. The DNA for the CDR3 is TGCACCGGGGGTATAGCAGAGACCCAGTACTTC. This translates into CTGGIAETQYF.

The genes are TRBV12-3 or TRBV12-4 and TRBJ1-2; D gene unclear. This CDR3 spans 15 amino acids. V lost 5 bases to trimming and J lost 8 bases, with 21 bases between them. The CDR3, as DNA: TGTGCCAGCAGTGCCGAGAGAGCTGGTACGCGAGGCTACACCTTC. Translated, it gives CASSAERAGTRGYTF.

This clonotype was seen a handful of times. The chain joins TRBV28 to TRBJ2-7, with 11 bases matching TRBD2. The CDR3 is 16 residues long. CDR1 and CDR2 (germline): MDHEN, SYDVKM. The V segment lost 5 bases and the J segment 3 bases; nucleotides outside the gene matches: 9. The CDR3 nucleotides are TGTGCCAGCAGTCCATTACGCACTAGCGGGAGCTACGAGCAGTACTTC. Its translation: CASSPLRTSGSYEQYF.

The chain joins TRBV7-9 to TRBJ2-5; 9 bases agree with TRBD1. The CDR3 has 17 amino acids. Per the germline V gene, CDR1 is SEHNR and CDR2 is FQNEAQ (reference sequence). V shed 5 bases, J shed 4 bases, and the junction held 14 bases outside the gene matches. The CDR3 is CASSPMTGGPIGETQYF. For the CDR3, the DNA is TGTGCCAGCAGCCCGATGACAGGGGGGCCTATCGGAGAGACCCAGTACTTC.

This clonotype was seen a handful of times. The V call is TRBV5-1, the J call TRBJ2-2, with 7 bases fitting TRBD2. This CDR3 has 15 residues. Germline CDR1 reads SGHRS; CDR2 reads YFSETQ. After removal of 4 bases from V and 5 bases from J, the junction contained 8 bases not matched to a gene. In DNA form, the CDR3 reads TGCGCCAGCAGCGTTAGCGGGCCAATGACCGGGGAGCTGTTTTTT. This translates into CASSVSGPMTGELFF.